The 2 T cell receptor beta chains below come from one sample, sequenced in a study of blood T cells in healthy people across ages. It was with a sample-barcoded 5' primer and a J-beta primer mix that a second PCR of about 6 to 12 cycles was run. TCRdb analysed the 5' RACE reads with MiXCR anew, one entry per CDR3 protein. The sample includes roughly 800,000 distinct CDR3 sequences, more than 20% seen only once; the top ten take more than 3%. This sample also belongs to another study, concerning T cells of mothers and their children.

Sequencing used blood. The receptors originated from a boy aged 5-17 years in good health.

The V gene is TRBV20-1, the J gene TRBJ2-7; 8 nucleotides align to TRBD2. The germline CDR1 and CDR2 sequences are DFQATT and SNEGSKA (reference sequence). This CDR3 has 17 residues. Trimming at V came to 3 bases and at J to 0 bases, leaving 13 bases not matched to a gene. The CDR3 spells CSARDTSGKSISYEQYF. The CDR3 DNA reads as TGCAGTGCTAGGGATACTAGCGGAAAATCGATCTCCTACGAGCAGTACTTC.

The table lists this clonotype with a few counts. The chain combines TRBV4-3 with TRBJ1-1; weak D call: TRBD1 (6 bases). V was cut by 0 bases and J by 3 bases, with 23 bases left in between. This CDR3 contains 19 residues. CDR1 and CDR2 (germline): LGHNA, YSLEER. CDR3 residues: CASSQEYQGPGLLDTEAFF. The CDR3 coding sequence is TGCGCCAGCAGCCAAGAATATCAGGGGCCGGGACTGCTTGACACTGAAGCTTTCTTT.